This TCR beta chain comes out of a study of cytomegalovirus exposure and HLA in healthy donors. On this clone: Its antigen is still unknown.

Study results and caveats: Three of the chains that were CMV-associated were confirmed in vitro to be specific for CMV antigens. Reportedly, fewer N-insertions than the approximately 610-donor mean appeared in an Asian-associated ancestry cluster in a later analysis.

PCR primers comprised 60 Vbeta and 13 Jbeta primers. Clones were read by immunoSEQ multiplex PCR, and TCRdb kept only the in-frame ones, dropping some. This sample has 130,000 to 150,000 clones, with approximately 80% found just once. The receptor was isolated from a female donor in good health and CMV-seronegative. The sample consisted of PBMCs.

The CDR3 loop reads CASSLIRAGVNYGYTF. In DNA, the CDR3 is TGTGCCAGCAGTTTAATTAGGGCAGGGGTAAACTATGGCTACACCTTC. The J gene is TRBJ1-2, the V gene TRBV27; the D gene is possibly TRBD1 (6 bases). The length of the CDR3 is 16 residues. The V end lost 2 bases, the J end lost 2 bases, and 15 bases lay between the germline ends. Germline V CDR1 and CDR2: MNHEY, SMNVEV (reference sequence).